This T cell receptor (beta chain) was sequenced for a study of cytotoxic CD8 clonotypes in ibrutinib-treated CLL listed by TCRdb under 2021. Concerning the study at large: The cohort had about ten relapsed/refractory and some 15 treatment-naive patients; 17 were IGHV unmutated. Responses were partial in some 24 patients and complete in 2; after median around 65 months follow-up, 14 stayed in remission and some twelve progressed. Samples at response were collected after a median of 12 months of treatment, with a range of about 6 to 36 months. On average, each sample had roughly 230,000 productive templates and 96,000 or so productive rearrangements. Of the 85 to 90 participants in the trial, about two dozen had longitudinal samples available. Cryopreserved peripheral blood mononuclear cells were collected at three points: before therapy, at response, and at either sustained remission or disease progression.

At the junction V is shortened by 0 bases and J by 3 bases, with 12 bases in between. From its cysteine to its phenylalanine, the CDR3 spans 16 amino acids. CDR3 DNA is the only sequence kept; it has 48 bases, read in frame from the first base. For CDR1 and CDR2, the germline V gene lists LGHNA and YNFKEQ. What the authors observed across the whole study: Sustained-remission and progressing patients did not have matched sampling times, and lymph node repertoires were not examined. At baseline, clonality was higher than in age-matched healthy donors and showed a strong correlation with circulating CD8+ T-cell counts. At ibrutinib response clonality went up, during sustained remission it held steady, and at progression it dropped back toward baseline. Public clonotypes were rare and either shrank or stayed stable during treatment, and the rise in clonality at ibrutinib response reflected expansion of private clonotypes.

Worth noting for this clone: What this receptor recognizes is not known. Base qualities are missing; no much larger clone stands one base away.

A MiSeq instrument was used for deep resolution sequencing, which targeted depths ranging from 1 in 1 million up to 1 in 200,000 T cells, with coverage averaging 10x for each clonotype. TCR beta libraries were generated with the immunoSEQ hsTCRB Kit. The original pipeline was this. Data were analyzed with ImmunoSEQ Data Assistant and ImmunoSEQ Analyzer, with V, D and J genes assigned per IMGT definitions. Clonality, with values ranging from 0 to 1, was calculated as one minus the normalized Shannon entropy of productive rearrangement frequencies. Only overrepresented clonotypes making up at least 0.05% of the repertoire of each patient were included in the public clonotype analysis. Some twelve repertoires from age-matched healthy donors, obtained from immuneACCESS, served as clonality controls. The table was pulled from immuneACCESS by TCRdb, which kept in-frame rearrangements only. Such tables lose some clones; where checked, under half of the loss comes from unresolved V genes, and the rest has no known cause. V, J and clone size reflect that table, while D and trimming were determined from the DNA. The sample table shows 30,000 to 40,000 clones, and approximately 70% are seen once. Jointly, the top ten make up roughly 25% of the sample.

Roughly 2 micrograms of genomic DNA were extracted from cryopreserved PBMCs for TCR beta library preparation. Longitudinal blood samples from CLL patients on ibrutinib monotherapy underwent high-throughput TCR beta sequencing. The patients took part in an open-label, single-center phase 2 trial of ibrutinib monotherapy. In this chain, TRBV4-2 is recombined with TRBJ1-3; TRBD1 might be the D gene, on 6 matching bases. Material: PBMCs, obtained before ibrutinib treatment. The source of this sequence is a human donor with chronic lymphocytic leukemia. The DNA is TGTGCCAGCAGCCAAGATTGGACAGCGAGTGGAAACACCATATATTTT. Translated, it reads CASSQDWTASGNTIYF.